This entry features one T cell receptor beta chain sequence. Its antigen is still unknown. One base away there is no much larger clone; base qualities are not given. Library method: the immunoSEQ multiplex PCR assay. The clones in this table, taken by TCRdb from immuneACCESS, are in-frame only. Not every clone is retained; where verified, under half of the shortfall comes from an unresolved V gene, and the cause of the rest is unknown. The sample table shows 600,000 or so clones, and 87% are seen once. Of the sample, roughly 0.0089% falls within the top ten clones. The source of the sample is a study of shared T cell receptors in the human thymus (dated by TCRdb to 2020 to 2023). For the wider study: The study investigated the way shared, self-reactive T-cell receptor alpha chains are produced in the human thymus.

The germline V gene encodes CDR1 GTSNPN and CDR2 SVGIG (reference sequence). The CDR3 numbers 13 residues from cysteine through phenylalanine. Kept here is only the CDR3 DNA, which spans 39 bases and is read in frame from base 1. V loses 3 bases, J loses 3 bases, and the germline ends lie 11 bases apart. This same sample was also part of a study on human thymus T cells. The second study reports: Donors were immunologically healthy infants undergoing open corrective cardiac surgery for congenital heart defects in Finland. Thymus tissue was obtained as surgical resects removed during corrective cardiac surgery. Both the thymic and the peripheral blood repertoires appeared to show biased V and J gene segment usage. The related research found that thymic TCR repertoires overlapped highly between unrelated individuals. TCR alpha and beta repertoires from roughly eight infant thymus samples and a few related peripheral blood samples were characterized in the study. Donor ages ranging from about 7 to 250 days were recorded, and over 5 male and two female infants were included in the cohort. After being mechanically released from the tissue, thymocytes were kept at -70 degrees C in pellets of roughly 9.5-31 million cells. A QIAsymphony instrument was used to extract genomic DNA from frozen cell pellets. Using the immunoSEQ multiplex PCR assay, the TCRB and TCRAD loci were amplified from a standardized quantity of quality-controlled genomic DNA. The amplicons covered the V(D)J region and were long enough to include the CDR3 and to identify the V and J genes. The commercial immunoSEQ service was used to sequence amplicons on an Illumina platform. Corrections for primer bias and sequencing errors followed previously described methods, while TCRAD and TCRB definitions were based on the IMGT database. Repertoires were analysed with immunoSEQ Analyzer 3.0 and VDJTools, covering basic statistics, V/J segment usage, diversity estimates, rarefaction and pairwise overlap. Diversity was estimated with Chao1, ChaoE, Efron-Thisted, Shannon and inverse Simpson indices, and also on datasets down-sampled to the smallest sample. For repertoire overlap, CDR3 nucleotide sequence, V gene and J gene had to match strictly, and clustering was done by Jaccard-based multidimensional scaling. Thymus samples yielded on average approximately 800,000 unique TCRB clonotypes, compared with about 80,000 from blood samples.

The chain is assembled from TRBV30 and TRBJ1-1; TRBD1 is possibly the D segment (6 matching bases). Sequenced input: thymocytes. This receptor was obtained from a boy younger than two with a congenital heart defect. Donor details come from another sample of the same person, matched by shared clones. The CDR3 has the sequence CAWRKQGDTEAFF. Here is the DNA: TGTGCCTGGAGGAAACAGGGCGACACTGAAGCTTTCTTT.